The present entry profiles one T cell receptor (beta chain) with its context. The target of this receptor is not known. No much larger clonotype is one base removed from it; base qualities were not supplied. In light of the paper, this sample's treatment or condition label describes: in vitro stimulation with specific CMV peptide epitopes to enrich CMV-specific T cells. The instrument given in TCRdb is Illumina HiSeq 1500. TCRdb trimmed public reads at Q25 via fastp, called clones via MiXCR and kept in-frame beta chains. Each CDR3 protein gets just one entry, which takes the most common genes and DNA from the rows behind it. The sample contains hundreds of thousands of distinct CDR3 sequences, 30% to 35% of them found a single time. Of the sample, 15% to 20% is held by the ten largest clones. The data stem from a study of T cell repertoires in cytomegalovirus infection (dated 2019 in TCRdb). Some background on the complete study: Recently identified HLA-C-restricted CMV epitopes, whose presentation resists viral immunomodulation, were targeted by peptide stimulations together with well-studied HLA-B-restricted epitopes. Donor HLA type was relevant to the analysis, as public TCR beta signatures indicated carriage of CMV infection together with the matching HLA type. The full study reports these points: The ex vivo response was dominated by HLA-C-restricted CMV-specific TCR beta clonotypes, which also provided the single most frequent clonotype in two of eight donors. Cumulative frequency of public TCR beta family members discriminated carriers of CMV infection plus the relevant HLA type in this cohort and an independent roughly 340-donor cohort.

The sample was cultured PBMCs, taken from culture after CMV antigen stimulation. The sequence came from a human donor in good health (CMV status not recorded). Some clones in this sample may be carry-over from other donors' samples.

CDR3 reads: CSVELFGAGRTGEQYF. The DNA is as follows: TGCAGCGTTGAACTATTTGGGGCAGGACGAACCGGGGAGCAGTACTTC. The sequence is built from TRBV29-1 and TRBJ2-7; a weak D assignment points to TRBD1 (5 bases agree). There are 16 amino acids in the CDR3, from cysteine to phenylalanine inclusive. This entry keeps only the CDR3 DNA: 48 bases, framed from base 1. V is cut by 2 bases and J by 7 bases, and the space between the germline ends is 24 bases. CDR1 and CDR2, looked up from the germline V gene, are SQVTM and ANQGSEA.